These 5 T cell receptor beta chains were all obtained from the same sample, sequenced in a study of identical twins. MiXCR, run by TCRdb on the 5' RACE reads, gives a single entry per CDR3 protein. The sample lists roughly 1.6 million distinct CDR3 sequences; about 32% were seen once. Input material: cord blood. All receptors derive from a newborn girl in good health.

The table lists this clonotype with a few counts. The chain recombines TRBV28 with TRBJ2-1; 7 bases align to TRBD2. The CDR3 totals 15 residues. The J segment lost 7 bases and the V segment lost 4 bases, leaving 10 bases of the junction unmatched. The germline CDR1 and CDR2 sequences are MDHEN and SYDVKM. CDR3: CASSYGGSSTNEQFF. CDR3 DNA: TGTGCCAGCAGTTACGGGGGGTCTTCCACAAATGAGCAGTTCTTC.

The chain is built from TRBV5-1 and TRBJ2-1; possibly TRBD1 for D (5 bases). Trimming cost V 5 bases and J 3 bases, with 24 bases left between them. This CDR3 has 18 amino acids. Germline V gives CDR1 SGHRS, CDR2 YFSETQ. The CDR3 DNA follows: TGCGCCAGCAGTCAGGGTGGCTACCTCACTAACCACTACAATGAGCAGTTCTTC. Translated, it gives CASSQGGYLTNHYNEQFF.

V and J are TRBV18 and TRBJ2-3, with D possibly being TRBD2 (5 bases). Germline CDR1 is KGHSH and CDR2 is LQKENI. The CDR3 totals 16 residues. V was pared by 0 bases and J by 3 bases, with 13 bases between. Here the CDR3 reads CASSPPGWERTDTQYF. DNA of the CDR3: TGTGCCAGCTCACCACCCGGGTGGGAGAGAACAGATACGCAGTATTTT. The full variable domain, its missing parts supplied by reference TRBV18 and TRBJ2-3, is NAGVMQNPRHLVRRRGQEARLRCSPMKGHSHVYWYRQLPEEGLKFMVYLQKENIIDESGMPKERFSAEFPKEGPSILRIQQVVRGDSAAYFCASSPPGWERTDTQYFGPGTRLTVL.

V gene TRBV12-3 or TRBV12-4 combines with J gene TRBJ2-1, with D perhaps matching TRBD2 (5 bases). The V and J ends lost 8 bases and 8 bases respectively, with 19 bases between them. This CDR3 is built from 14 residues. CDR3 sequence reads: CASHNLVGLDEQFF. As DNA, the CDR3 is TGTGCCAGCCATAACCTGGTCGGACTGGATGAGCAGTTCTTC.

This clonotype occurred a few times. This chain connects TRBV29-1 to TRBJ2-7; TRBD1 aligns across 9 bases. CDR3 length: 13 amino acids. Trimming cost V 6 bases and J 0 bases; bases outside gene matches: 3. The germline CDR1 and CDR2 sequences are SQVTM and ANQGSEA. The CDR3 nucleotides are TGCAGCGTCGGGACAGGGATCTCCTACGAGCAGTACTTC. Protein sequence: CSVGTGISYEQYF.